Here is one T cell receptor beta chain with its context. This same CDR3 is encoded by further DNA sequences in the sample. The data originate from a study of blood T cell repertoires in COVID-19. Turning to the study itself: The samples span acute and convalescent COVID-19 from the United States, Italy and Spain. The analysed material was cDNA or gDNA that came from T cells, B-cell-depleted T cells, or PBMCs.

Seattle participants joined during active infection and were tracked over time. Source study methods: For nucleated cells, counts were estimated from reference gene primer amplification. Sequencing was performed with immunoSEQ multiplex PCR; in TCRdb, only in-frame clones are kept and a portion is missing. V, J and clone size are those of that table, while D and trimming were read from the DNA. The data show fewer than 250,000 clones, around 88% seen once. The sequencing sample was made of peripheral blood. The TCR was taken from a woman aged 80 or over with COVID-19, enrolled during active disease.

CDR3 loop: CASSLLAGQETQYF. CDR3 nucleotide sequence: TGTGCCAGCAGCTTGCTAGCGGGCCAAGAGACCCAGTACTTC. This sequence joins TRBV11-2 and TRBJ2-5; 8 bases fit TRBD2. Germline-derived CDR1 and CDR2 are SGHAT and FQNNGV. The CDR3 extends over 14 amino acids. V lost 3 bases to trimming and J lost 1 base; unmatched junction nucleotides: 1.